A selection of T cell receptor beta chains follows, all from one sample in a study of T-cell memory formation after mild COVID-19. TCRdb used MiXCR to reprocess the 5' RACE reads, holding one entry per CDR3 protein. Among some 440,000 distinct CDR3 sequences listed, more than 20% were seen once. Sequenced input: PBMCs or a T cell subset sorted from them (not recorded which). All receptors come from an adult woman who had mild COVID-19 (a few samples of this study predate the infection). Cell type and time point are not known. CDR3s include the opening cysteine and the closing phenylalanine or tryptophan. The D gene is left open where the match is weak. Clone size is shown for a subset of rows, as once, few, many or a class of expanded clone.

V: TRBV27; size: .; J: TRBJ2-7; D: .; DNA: TGTGCCAGTAACAGGGAGTACTACGAGCAGTACTTC; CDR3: CASNREYYEQYF
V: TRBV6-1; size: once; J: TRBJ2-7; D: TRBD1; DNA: TGTGCCAGCAGGAGCGGGACAGGGGTCTCCTACGATCAGTACTTC; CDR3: CASRSGTGVSYDQYF
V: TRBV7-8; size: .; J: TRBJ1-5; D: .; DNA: TGTGCCAGCAGCTCGGCCCGGGCTCAGCCCCAGCATTTT; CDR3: CASSSARAQPQHF
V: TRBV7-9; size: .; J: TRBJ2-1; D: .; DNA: TGTGCCCTCATTCCCACGGCGCATGAGCAGTTCTTC; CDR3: CALIPTAHEQFF
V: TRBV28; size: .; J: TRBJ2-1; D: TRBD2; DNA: TGTGCCAGCAGTGTAGAGCGGGAGAACAACAATGAGCAGTTCTTC; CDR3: CASSVERENNNEQFF
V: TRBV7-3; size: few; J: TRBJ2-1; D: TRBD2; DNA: TGTGCCAGCAGCCTCGGACTAGCGGGAACTAACAATGAGCAGTTCTTC; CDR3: CASSLGLAGTNNEQFF
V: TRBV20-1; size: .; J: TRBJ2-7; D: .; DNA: TGCAGTGCTAGGGACGAAAGCCCCTACGAGCAGTACTTC; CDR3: CSARDESPYEQYF
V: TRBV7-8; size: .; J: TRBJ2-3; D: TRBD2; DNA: TGTGCCAGCAGCTTTTACGGAAACTGGGCGGGAGGGGTCACAGATACGCAGTATTTT; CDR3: CASSFYGNWAGGVTDTQYF
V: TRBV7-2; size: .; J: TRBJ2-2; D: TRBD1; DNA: TGTGCCAGCAGCTCCCGGGACAGCGTGGGCACCGGGGAGCTGTTTTTT; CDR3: CASSSRDSVGTGELFF
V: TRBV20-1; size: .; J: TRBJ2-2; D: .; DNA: TGCAGTGCTAGAGGGGCCAGCGAGAACACCGGGGAGCTGTTTTTT; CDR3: CSARGASENTGELFF
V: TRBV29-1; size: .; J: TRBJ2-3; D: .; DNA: TGCAGCGTTGAAAGGGACCCCTCCACAGATACGCAGTATTTT; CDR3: CSVERDPSTDTQYF
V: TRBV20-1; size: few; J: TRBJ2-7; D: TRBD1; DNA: TGCAGTGCTAGAGAACGGGACAGAGCCTTATACTCCTACGAGCAGTACTTC; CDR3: CSARERDRALYSYEQYF
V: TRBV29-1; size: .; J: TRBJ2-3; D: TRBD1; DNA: TGCAGCGTGGGGACAGGTCCAAAAGATACGCAGTATTTT; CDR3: CSVGTGPKDTQYF
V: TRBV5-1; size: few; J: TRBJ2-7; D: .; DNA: TGCGCCAGCAGCTTGGGTCCAGGGGCACCCTACGAGCAGTACTTC; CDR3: CASSLGPGAPYEQYF
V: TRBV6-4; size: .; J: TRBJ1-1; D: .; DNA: TGTGCCAGCAGGATCAGGGGTAATGTGACTGAAGCTTTCTTT; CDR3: CASRIRGNVTEAFF
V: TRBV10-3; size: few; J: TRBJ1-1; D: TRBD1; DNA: TGTGCCATCAGGGGTGTGACAGGGTTCAGCACTGAAGCTTTCTTT; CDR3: CAIRGVTGFSTEAFF
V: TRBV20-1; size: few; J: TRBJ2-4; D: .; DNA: TGCAGTAACCTCGTAAAAGCCAAAAACATTCAGTACTTC; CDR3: CSNLVKAKNIQYF
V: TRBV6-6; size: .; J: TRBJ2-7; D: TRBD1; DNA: TGTGCCAGCAGTTACCAGACAGGGGGGTCCTACGAGCAGTACTTC; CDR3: CASSYQTGGSYEQYF
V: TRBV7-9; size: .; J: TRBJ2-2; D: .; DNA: TGTGCCAGCAGCTTATTGGGTTCCACCGGGGAGCTGTTTTTT; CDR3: CASSLLGSTGELFF
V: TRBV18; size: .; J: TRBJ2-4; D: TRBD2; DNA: TGTGCCAGCTCACCAGCAAGCGGGGCTAACATTCAGTACTTC; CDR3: CASSPASGANIQYF
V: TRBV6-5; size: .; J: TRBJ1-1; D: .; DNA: TGTGCCAGCCGGGGAGATTTAGAAGCTTTCTTT; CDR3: CASRGDLEAFF
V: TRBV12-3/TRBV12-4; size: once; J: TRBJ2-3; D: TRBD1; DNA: TGTGCCAGCAGTACGGGGCGCGACAGGGGGCTGGATACGCAGTATTTT; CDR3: CASSTGRDRGLDTQYF
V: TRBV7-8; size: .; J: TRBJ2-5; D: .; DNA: TGTGCCAAGAGGAGCGGTTCAAAGGAGACCCAGTACTTC; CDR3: CAKRSGSKETQYF
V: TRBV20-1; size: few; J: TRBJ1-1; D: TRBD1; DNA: TGCAGTGCTAGAGTGCTCAGAGGCAGGGGGGGAACTGAAGCTTTCTTT; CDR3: CSARVLRGRGGTEAFF
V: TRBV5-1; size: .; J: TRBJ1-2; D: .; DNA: TGCGCCAGCAGCTTCGGCACTAACTATGGCTACACCTTC; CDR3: CASSFGTNYGYTF
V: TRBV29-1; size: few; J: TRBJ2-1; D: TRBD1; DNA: TGCAGCGTTGTTGACAGGGGGCCTTCTAATGAGCAGTTCTTC; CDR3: CSVVDRGPSNEQFF
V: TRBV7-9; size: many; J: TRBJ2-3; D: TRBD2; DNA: TGTGCCAGCAGCTCCAACCCTAGCGGGGGCACAGATACGCAGTATTTT; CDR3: CASSSNPSGGTDTQYF
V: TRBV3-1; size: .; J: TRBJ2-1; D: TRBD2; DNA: TGTGCCAGCCTACGGGCTAGCGGGAGTGGTGAGCAGTTCTTC; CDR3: CASLRASGSGEQFF
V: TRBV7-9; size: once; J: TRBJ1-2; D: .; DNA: TGTGCCAGCAGCTTGTTAGACAATAACTATGGCTACACCTTC; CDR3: CASSLLDNNYGYTF
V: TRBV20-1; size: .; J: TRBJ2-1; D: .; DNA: TGCAGTGCTAGAGATTTTGGCGGGAAAGCTGATGAGCAGTTCTTC; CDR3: CSARDFGGKADEQFF
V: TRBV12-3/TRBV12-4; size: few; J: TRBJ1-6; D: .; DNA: TGTGCCAGCAGACTCACAGCCGGGGGCGGTATGAATTCACCCCTCCACTTT; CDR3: CASRLTAGGGMNSPLHF
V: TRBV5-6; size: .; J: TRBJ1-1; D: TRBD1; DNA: TGTGCCAGCAGCACCGACAGGGGGCTAAACACTGAAGCTTTCTTT; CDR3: CASSTDRGLNTEAFF
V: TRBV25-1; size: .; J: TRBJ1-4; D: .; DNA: TGTGCCAGCAGTGACCACGCTTGGAATGAAAAACTGTTTTTT; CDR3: CASSDHAWNEKLFF
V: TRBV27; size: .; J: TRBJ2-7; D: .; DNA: TGTGCCAGCAGTTTATTCACCGGGGCCTCCTACGAGCAGTACTTC; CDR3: CASSLFTGASYEQYF
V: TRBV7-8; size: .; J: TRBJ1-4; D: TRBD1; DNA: TGTGCCAGCAGCTTAGCCGCAGGGGGCAGGACTAATGAAAAACTGTTTTTT; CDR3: CASSLAAGGRTNEKLFF
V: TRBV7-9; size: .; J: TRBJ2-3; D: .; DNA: TGTGCCAGCACCGTCCCCGGCTCCACAGATACGCAGTATTTT; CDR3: CASTVPGSTDTQYF
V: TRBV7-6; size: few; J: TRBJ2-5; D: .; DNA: TGTGCCAGCAGCGTAAGGGTCCAAGAGACCCAGTACTTC; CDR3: CASSVRVQETQYF
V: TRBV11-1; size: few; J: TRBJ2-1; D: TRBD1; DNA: TGTGCCAGCAGTATCCGTGGGACAGTCATCTCGTACAATGAGCAGTTCTTC; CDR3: CASSIRGTVISYNEQFF